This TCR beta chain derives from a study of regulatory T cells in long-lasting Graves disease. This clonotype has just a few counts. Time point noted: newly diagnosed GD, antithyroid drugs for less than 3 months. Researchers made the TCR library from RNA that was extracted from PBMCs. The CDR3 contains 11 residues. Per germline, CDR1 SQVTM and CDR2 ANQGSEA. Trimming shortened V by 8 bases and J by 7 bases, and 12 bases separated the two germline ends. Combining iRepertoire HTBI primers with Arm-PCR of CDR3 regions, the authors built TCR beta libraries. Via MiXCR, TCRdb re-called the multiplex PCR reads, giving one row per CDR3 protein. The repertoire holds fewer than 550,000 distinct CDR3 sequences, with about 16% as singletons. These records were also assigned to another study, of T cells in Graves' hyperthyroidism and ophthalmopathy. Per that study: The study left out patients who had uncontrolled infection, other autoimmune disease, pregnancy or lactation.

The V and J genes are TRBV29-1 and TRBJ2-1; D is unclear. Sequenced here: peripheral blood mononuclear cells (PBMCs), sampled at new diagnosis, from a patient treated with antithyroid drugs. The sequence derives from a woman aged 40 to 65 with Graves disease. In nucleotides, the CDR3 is TGCAGCACGCCCTTAAGTAATGAGCAGTTCTTC. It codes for CSTPLSNEQFF.